These 32 T cell receptor beta chains originate from one sample sequenced in a study of blood T cell repertoires in COVID-19. TCRdb's copy holds only in-frame clones and misses some; the assay was immunoSEQ multiplex PCR. The table records 90,000 to 100,000 clones, about 80% of them present only once. What was sequenced was peripheral blood. The receptors come from a man aged 60 to 69 with acute or convalescent COVID-19.

This sequence joins TRBV19 and TRBJ1-2; D is possibly TRBD1 (5 bases). Germline lookup yields CDR1 LNHDA and CDR2 SQIVND (reference sequence). The CDR3 covers 13 residues. The V end lost 6 bases, the J end lost 2 bases, and 10 bases lay between the germline ends. This chain's CDR3 is CASSPTANYGYTF. The DNA of the CDR3 is TGTGCCAGTAGCCCGACAGCAAACTATGGCTACACCTTC.

This clone was seen more than once but under ten times. The chain has TRBV24-1 and TRBJ2-2, with D perhaps matching TRBD2 (5 bases). Per germline, CDR1 KGHDR and CDR2 SFDVKD. The V gene lost 5 bases and the J gene lost 4 bases, with 10 bases spanning the gap. The CDR3 spans 14 residues. CDR3: CATSGWAGTGELFF. In DNA form, the CDR3 reads TGTGCCACCAGTGGTTGGGCGGGCACCGGGGAGCTGTTTTTT.

V usage is TRBV2 and J usage is TRBJ2-3; D call uncertain. Trimming left V 6 bases short and J 6 bases short, with 13 bases between. This CDR3 region has 13 residues. The germline V gene encodes CDR1 SNHLY and CDR2 FYNNEI. CDR3 amino acids: CASSNIPQDTQYF. In DNA form, the CDR3 reads TGTGCCAGCAGCAACATCCCTCAGGATACGCAGTATTTT.

The V gene is TRBV5-6, the J gene TRBJ1-2; possibly TRBD1 for D (5 bases). CDR1 is SGHDT and CDR2 is YYEEEE in the germline V gene. The CDR3 is made up of 15 amino acids. Trimming shortened V by 4 bases and J by 4 bases, and 17 bases separated the two germline ends. The CDR3: CASSISSGIIYGYTF. The CDR3 DNA is TGTGCCAGCAGCATCTCCTCAGGGATAATCTATGGCTACACCTTC.

V gene TRBV2 combines with J gene TRBJ1-1; D remains unclear. The CDR3 extends over 12 amino acids. Deletions cut 4 bases from V and 6 bases from J, with 9 bases between. The germline CDR1 and CDR2 sequences are SNHLY and FYNNEI. The CDR3 reads CASSGLVAEAFF. For the CDR3, the DNA is TGTGCCAGCAGTGGGCTAGTAGCTGAAGCTTTCTTT.

V usage is TRBV11-2 and J usage is TRBJ2-1; D possibly corresponds to TRBD1 (6 bases). Trimming removed 4 bases from V and 7 bases from J, with 8 bases in between. Germline V CDR1 and CDR2: SGHAT, FQNNGV. This CDR3 comprises 12 residues. This CDR3 reads CASSSQGNEQFF. In DNA, the CDR3 is TGTGCCAGCAGCTCACAGGGAAATGAGCAGTTCTTC.

The chain is built from TRBV7-6 and TRBJ2-2; D possibly corresponds to TRBD1 (5 bases). Germline-derived CDR1 and CDR2 are SGHVS and FNYEAQ. V lost 5 bases, J lost 7 bases, and 11 bases lay in between. The CDR3 consists of 13 residues. CDR3 sequence reads: CASSIQGVGELFF. CDR3 bases: TGTGCCAGCAGCATTCAGGGTGTCGGGGAGCTGTTTTTT.

The chain is built from TRBV2 and TRBJ2-2, with D uncertain. In germline, CDR1 is SNHLY, CDR2 FYNNEI. This CDR3 has 17 amino acids. V was shortened by 3 bases and J by 8 bases, with 22 bases between the two germline ends. CDR3 DNA: TGTGCCAGCAGTGATTTTCACGTGGCAGACACGACGGGGGAGCTGTTTTTT. Its protein product is CASSDFHVADTTGELFF.

The chain recombines TRBV5-8 with TRBJ2-7, with TRBD1 matching 7 bases. The CDR3 runs to 15 residues. Germline V lookup: CDR1 SGHTS, CDR2 YDEGEE. The J segment lost 4 bases and the V segment lost 5 bases, leaving 12 bases of the junction unmatched. The CDR3 bases are TGTGCCAGCAGTTTCGGACAGGAGCGGACATACGAGCAGTACTTC. Protein sequence: CASSFGQERTYEQYF. The entire variable domain, with the rest obtained from reference TRBV5-8 and TRBJ2-7, is as follows: EAGVTQSPTHLIKTRGQQATLRCSPISGHTSVYWYQQALGLGLQFLLWYDEGEERNRGNFPPRFSGRQFPNYSSELNVNALELEDSALYLCASSFGQERTYEQYFGPGTRLTVT.

This chain links TRBV14 with TRBJ1-4; D may be TRBD1 (5 bases). Germline CDR1 SGHDN, CDR2 FVKESK. Trimming removed 4 bases at V and 0 bases at J, with 9 bases between. This CDR3 region has 15 residues. The CDR3 reads CASSPQESTNEKLFF. CDR3 nucleotide sequence: TGTGCCAGCAGCCCACAGGAGTCAACTAATGAAAAACTGTTTTTT.

The chain links TRBV9 to TRBJ2-1; D is unclear. The CDR3 sequence is 16 residues long. From germline, CDR1 is SGDLS and CDR2 YYNGEE. With 0 bases removed from V and 0 bases from J, the gap between germline ends came to 10 bases. The CDR3 sequence is CASSVGHRSSYNEQFF. The CDR3 coding sequence is TGTGCCAGCAGCGTAGGCCACCGGAGCTCCTACAATGAGCAGTTCTTC.

The chain is built from TRBV24-1 and TRBJ1-1, with TRBD1 matching 11 bases. The CDR3 extends over 15 amino acids. The germline V gene encodes CDR1 KGHDR and CDR2 SFDVKD. Unmatched junction bases numbered 1, after V lost 3 bases and J lost 2 bases. CDR3 DNA: TGTGCCACCAGTGATCGGACAGGGGGCAACACTGAAGCTTTCTTT. It specifies CATSDRTGGNTEAFF.

This clone has a single count. The chain joins TRBV30 to TRBJ1-2; 9 positions agree with TRBD1. The ends lost 0 bases at V and 8 bases at J; junction bases unmatched: 7. Germline loops: CDR1 GTSNPN, CDR2 SVGIG (reference sequence). The CDR3 has 14 residues. The CDR3 DNA reads TGTGCCTGGAGTGTACTGGGACAGGGAGCGGGCTACACCTTC. It translates to CAWSVLGQGAGYTF.

In DNA form, the CDR3 reads TGTGCCAGCAGCCCTGCGGCTCGTCAGGGCGGGACTCAGCCCCAGCATTTT. Its translation is CASSPAARQGGTQPQHF. V gene TRBV7-8 combines with J gene TRBJ1-5; possible D gene TRBD1, 5 bases. Trimming shortened V by 5 bases and J by 6 bases, and 23 bases separated the two germline ends. The CDR3 totals 17 residues. CDR1 and CDR2 (germline): SGHVS, FQNEAQ. Drawing the rest from reference TRBV7-8 and TRBJ1-5, the complete variable domain is GAGVSQSPRYKVAKRGQDVALRCDPISGHVSLFWYQQALGQGPEFLTYFQNEAQLDKSGLPSDRFFAERPEGSVSTLKIQRTQQEDSAVYLCASSPAARQGGTQPQHFGDGTRLSIL.

The chain uses TRBV5-8 and TRBJ1-1, with D possibly TRBD1 on 6 matching bases. CDR1 is SGHTS and CDR2 is YDEGEE in the germline V gene. The germline V and J ends were trimmed by 2 bases and 6 bases, with 11 bases remaining between them. CDR3 size: 13 residues. CDR3 nucleotides: TGTGCCAGCAGCTTAGGGGGACGCGCTGAAGCTTTCTTT. It specifies CASSLGGRAEAFF.

The chain employs TRBV7-3 and TRBJ2-1, with D possibly TRBD1 on 5 matching bases. V lost 4 bases and J lost 5, with 12 bases in between. CDR1 SGHTA and CDR2 FQGTGA come from the germline V gene. The CDR3 spans 14 residues. This CDR3 is CASSSLGLNNEQFF. CDR3 nucleotide sequence: TGTGCCAGCAGCTCCCTGGGGCTCAACAATGAGCAGTTCTTC.

The chain links TRBV19 to TRBJ1-3; D may be TRBD1 (5 bases). V lost 7 bases to trimming and J lost 0 bases, with 7 bases between them. This CDR3 is 13 amino acids long. CDR1 is LNHDA, CDR2 SQIVND, per germline (reference sequence). Written as DNA, the CDR3 is TGTGCCAGTAACCAGGGCTCTGGAAACACCATATATTTT. Amino acid sequence: CASNQGSGNTIYF.

There are a few counts of this clone. The V gene is TRBV19, the J gene TRBJ1-1; tentatively, D is TRBD1 (5 bases). The germline gives CDR1 LNHDA, CDR2 SQIVND (reference sequence). The ends were cut back, 5 bases at V and 2 bases at J, with 9 bases in the middle. The CDR3 has 13 amino acids. CDR3 sequence (DNA): TGTGCCAGTAGTCTCACAGGAAACACTGAAGCTTTCTTT. Its translation: CASSLTGNTEAFF.

This clone was recorded once. V usage is TRBV4-1 and J usage is TRBJ1-1; D perhaps matches TRBD1 (6 bases). Germline CDR1 and CDR2: MGHRA and YSYEKL. The V end was cut by 1 base, the J end by 1 base, with 16 bases between. This CDR3 has 17 amino acids. The CDR3 nucleotides are TGCGCCAGCAGCCAAGTGGGGGCAGCCCCCTCGAACACTGAAGCTTTCTTT. Protein product: CASSQVGAAPSNTEAFF.

In nucleotides, the CDR3 is TGTGCCAGCAGCGTAGGGACAGGGTTTAGGAATGAGCAGTTCTTC. Its protein product is CASSVGTGFRNEQFF. The V and J genes are TRBV9 and TRBJ2-1, with TRBD1 matching over 8 bases. The V segment lost 0 bases and the J segment 7 bases; nucleotides outside the gene matches: 6. This CDR3 has 15 residues. Germline loops: CDR1 SGDLS, CDR2 YYNGEE. The entire variable domain, with the rest obtained from reference TRBV9 and TRBJ2-1, is as follows: DSGVTQTPKHLITATGQRVTLRCSPRSGDLSVYWYQQSLDQGLQFLIQYYNGEERAKGNILERFSAQQFPDLHSELNLSSLELGDSALYFCASSVGTGFRNEQFFGPGTRLTVL.

V gene TRBV13 combines with J gene TRBJ1-1; 8 nucleotides align to TRBD1. Germline V gene sequence: CDR1 PRHDT, CDR2 FYEKMQ (reference sequence). CDR3 length: 14 amino acids. The J segment lost 4 bases and the V segment lost 3 bases, leaving 4 bases of the junction unmatched. This CDR3 reads CASSFGQGSTEAFF. The CDR3 DNA reads TGTGCCAGCAGCTTCGGACAGGGAAGCACTGAAGCTTTCTTT.

This chain links TRBV3-1 (or the pseudogene TRBV3-2) with TRBJ1-6; 9 nucleotides agree with TRBD1. Trimming took 7 bases from V and 7 from J; bases not matched to a gene: 2. Germline assignment: CDR1 LGHDT and CDR2 YNNKEL (reference sequence). This CDR3 spans 13 amino acids. Here the CDR3 DNA reads TGTGCCAGCACCGACAGGGGGAATTCACCCCTCCACTTT. This encodes CASTDRGNSPLHF.

This rearrangement joins TRBV7-3 to TRBJ2-2; TRBD1 is a possible D gene (6 bases). Trimming took off 5 bases at V and 2 bases at J, with 12 bases between the two ends. Germline V gene lookup returns CDR1 SGHTA and CDR2 FQGTGA. The CDR3 consists of 15 residues. The CDR3 region is CASSAQGRNTGELFF. The CDR3 DNA sequence: TGTGCCAGCAGCGCACAGGGTCGTAACACCGGGGAGCTGTTTTTT. Supplemented by reference TRBV7-3 and TRBJ2-2, the full variable domain reads GAGVSQTPSNKVTEKGKYVELRCDPISGHTALYWYRQSLGQGPEFLIYFQGTGAADDSGLPNDRFFAVRPEGSVSTLKIQRTERGDSAVYLCASSAQGRNTGELFFGEGSRLTVL.

The V call is TRBV11-1, the J call TRBJ2-7, with a possible D match to TRBD2 (7 bases). CDR3 length: 15 amino acids. Trimming stripped 6 bases from V and 0 bases from J, with 15 bases between. Germline CDR1 reads SGHAT; CDR2 reads FQDESV (reference sequence). CDR3 amino acids: CASSNGGTSSYEQYF. The CDR3 DNA sequence: TGTGCCAGCAGTAACGGGGGGACAAGCTCCTACGAGCAGTACTTC.

The chain links TRBV3-1 (or the pseudogene TRBV3-2) to TRBJ1-1, with 8 bases lining up with TRBD1. There are 14 residues in the CDR3. Germline CDR1 is LGHDT and CDR2 is YNNKEL (reference sequence). The V and J ends lost 4 bases and 4 bases, in that order; junction bases with no gene match: 5. CDR3 coding DNA: TGTGCCAGCAGCCGGACAGGGTCGGTCACTGAAGCTTTCTTT. As protein: CASSRTGSVTEAFF.

There are a few counts of this clone. The chain is built from TRBV5-6 and TRBJ1-2; 8 bases are a match to TRBD1. Germline V CDR1 and CDR2: SGHDT, YYEEEE. J gave up 5 bases and V 4 bases, and 10 bases lay outside the gene matches. This CDR3 comprises 15 residues. This chain's CDR3 is CASSPRDRPSYGYTF. In nucleotides, the CDR3 is TGTGCCAGCAGCCCTAGGGACAGGCCCTCTTATGGCTACACCTTC.

This chain links TRBV2 with TRBJ1-1, with 7 nucleotides matching TRBD1. Trimming cost V 7 bases and J 4 bases; bases outside gene matches: 6. Germline-derived CDR1 and CDR2 are SNHLY and FYNNEI. This CDR3 spans 13 amino acids. This chain's CDR3 is CASTLQGTTEAFF. For the CDR3, the DNA is TGTGCCAGCACGTTACAGGGGACCACTGAAGCTTTCTTT.

The chain is built from TRBV30 and TRBJ2-7; perhaps TRBD1 as D (7 bases). The CDR3 is made up of 14 amino acids. Germline assignment: CDR1 GTSNPN and CDR2 SVGIG (reference sequence). Trimming took off 0 bases at V and 4 bases at J, with 13 bases between the two ends. CDR3 residues: CAWSVGGGGYEQYF. The CDR3 bases are TGTGCCTGGAGTGTTGGAGGGGGCGGGTACGAGCAGTACTTC.

This clone was counted a single time. J is TRBJ1-5 and V is TRBV24-1; D call uncertain. V shed 6 bases and J shed 5 bases, with 10 bases lying between them. In germline, CDR1 is KGHDR, CDR2 SFDVKD. The CDR3 covers 13 residues. The DNA of the CDR3 is TGTGCCACCAGTTCCACGTTAGATCAGCCCCAGCATTTT. Its translation: CATSSTLDQPQHF.

The chain carries TRBV30 and TRBJ1-3; D is unresolved. The germline V gene has CDR1 GTSNPN and CDR2 SVGIG (reference sequence). CDR3 length: 13 amino acids. V was trimmed by 3 bases and J by 0 bases, leaving 6 bases between them. The CDR3 DNA reads TGTGCCTGGAGCGGGAGCTCTGGAAACACCATATATTTT. Amino acids: CAWSGSSGNTIYF.

The chain couples TRBV11-2 to TRBJ1-1; weak D call: TRBD1 (5 bases). V was cut by 1 base and J by 4 bases, with 13 bases left in between. Germline CDR1 reads SGHAT; CDR2 reads FQNNGV. CDR3 length: 15 amino acids. CDR3 in DNA: TGTGCCAGCAGCTTAGGCGCAGGGAAAGGCACTGAAGCTTTCTTT. Encoded protein: CASSLGAGKGTEAFF.

J is TRBJ2-3 and V is TRBV7-2, with TRBD1 identical over 7 bases. This CDR3 has 15 amino acids. CDR1 is SGHTA, CDR2 FQGNSA, per germline. V shed 3 bases, J shed 4 bases, and the junction held 7 bases outside the gene matches. For the CDR3, the DNA is TGTGCCAGCAGCTTTGAGGGGGCCGTGGCAGATACGCAGTATTTT. As protein: CASSFEGAVADTQYF.